This T cell receptor beta chain was profiled in a study of T cell responses to AZD1222 COVID-19 vaccine (dated by TCRdb to the early 2020s). About the investigation overall: TCR sequencing covered roughly 230 trial participants: 200 to 210 given two doses of AZD1222 and about 26 given two doses of MenACWY control vaccine. Trial participants were enrolled by age into subgroups of 18-55, 56-69 and 70-plus years, and about 150, 27 and 61 TCR-sequenced participants, respectively, were included in these subgroups.

Results and caveats for the whole study, not just this receptor: Conclusions about previously exposed vaccinees are limited, since just a handful of AZD1222 recipients were seropositive for SARS-CoV-2 at baseline. Participants were mostly white British, with more females than males. The authors suggested clonal diversity may have been underestimated. Because no samples from the day 14 peak response were available, repertoires could be characterized only after the peak T cell response. The vaccine-associated CD4 TCRs covered the entire spike protein, and the dominant responses fell in regions 160-218 and 743-854. Nearly half of unique spike-specific TCRs reportedly recognized epitopes outside regions mutated in the B.1.351 and B.1.1.7 variants. A significant rise in spike-specific TCR breadth and depth was observed after two AZD1222 doses relative to day 0 and relative to MenACWY recipients. In the small 56-69-year group, the increase in depth fell short of significance, most likely because of low power.

This specimen's time point label, per the study, means: about 28 days (+/-7) after the second vaccine dose. The label giving this sample's treatment or condition can be read as: meningococcal conjugate vaccine given as trial control. Vaccinee samples were obtained from the UK trials COV001 and COV002, which included a single-blind randomized controlled phase 2/3 trial of AZD1222 (ChAdOx1 nCoV-19) in healthy adults. For TCRbeta chain sequencing, PBMC samples from trial participants were taken at day 0 and at day 28 after the second dose. The CDR3 regions of human TCRbeta chains were subjected to immunosequencing. On the study's bioinformatics: TCRs in the repertoires were compared against a reference library of SARS-CoV-2-specific TCRs that had been generated with the MIRA antigen-specificity platform. Breadth meant the fraction of unique TCRs that were SARS-CoV-2-associated, whereas depth meant the fraction of total T cells that were SARS-CoV-2-associated. Using the MIRA data, each spike-specific TCR was mapped to the spike region that the TCR reacts to and placed in a CD4 or CD8 class. Log10-transformed breadth and depth values were compared by one-way ANOVA with Sidak's multiple comparisons tests. Held by TCRdb, this immuneACCESS table contains in-frame sequences only and omits some clones. Under half of the omission traces to an unresolved V gene where checked; the cause of the rest is unknown. The V and J calls and the clone size are those of that table, but D and trimming were determined from the DNA. The sample data list roughly 72,000 clones, and around 88% of these were observed just once. Of the sample, about 9% falls within the top ten clones.

Comments on this clone: No antigen is known for it. Per-base qualities were not stored, and no clone one base away is much larger.

Cut back by 4 bases and 8 bases, the V and J ends lie 18 bases apart. Its CDR3 holds 15 amino acids, cysteine through phenylalanine. Only the CDR3 portion is preserved as DNA: 45 bases, with reading frame beginning at the first base. Per the germline V gene, SGHDT is the CDR1 and YYEEEE is the CDR2. The starting material was peripheral blood, obtained 28 days after the second dose of the MenACWY control vaccine. The rearranged segments are TRBV5-6 and TRBJ1-4; the D gene is perhaps TRBD1, on 5 matching bases. The TCR originated in an adult who received the MenACWY meningococcal vaccine as a control. The CDR3 reads CASSDHGTAREKLFF. The DNA sequence is TGTGCCAGCAGCGACCACGGGACCGCACGCGAAAAACTGTTTTTT. This CDR3, with the reference TRBV5-6 and TRBJ1-4 proteins standing in past its ends, gives the full variable domain DAGVTQSPTHLIKTRGQQVTLRCSPKSGHDTVSWYQQALGQGPQFIFQYYEEEERQRGNFPDRFSGHQFPNYSSELNVNALLLGDSALYLCASSDHGTAREKLFFGSGTQLSVL.